The subject of this entry is one T cell receptor (beta chain). No antigen is known for it. Here immunoSEQ multiplex PCR was the method, and the copy in TCRdb shows in-frame clones only, minus some. The table has around 40,000 clones, roughly 83% seen once. The sample is drawn from a study of T cells in localized non-small cell lung cancer. General observations from the study: Adjacent lung exhibited a median of about 50 among the 100 most abundant tumor clones.

This CDR3 region has 16 residues. J gave up 1 base and V 4 bases, and 8 bases lay outside the gene matches. The germline gives CDR1 SGHTA, CDR2 FQGTGA. The chain is built from TRBV7-3 and TRBJ1-1, with 8 bases aligning to TRBD1. This TCR was sampled from a man aged 35-69 years with stage II lung adenocarcinoma. The material sequenced was PBMCs, taken before any cancer treatment. The CDR3 region has the DNA TGTGCCAGCAGCTCGGACTCCGGGACAGGGAACACTGAAGCTTTCTTT. This codes for CASSSDSGTGNTEAFF.